Listed here are 23 T cell receptor beta chains from one sample, sequenced in a study of breast tumors, draining lymph nodes, adjacent tissues (dated by TCRdb to 2015 to 2016). The lymph node samples were taken from the axillary draining lymph nodes of breast cancer patients. The library came from multiplex PCR. Sequencing was carried out with an Illumina HiSeq 2000. The public reads were run again by TCRdb, first through fastp at Q25 and then through MiXCR, and only productive beta chains were kept. When rows share a CDR3 protein, they turn into one entry using the most common DNA and genes. The sample table contains about 230,000 distinct CDR3 sequences; only one count was recorded for 32% of them. The top ten clones comprise 1.2% to 1.5% of the sample. The sequenced material came from axillary lymph node tissue. The receptors here all came from a female donor with breast cancer. Some clones in this sample may be carry-over from other donors' samples.

This clonotype has a count of ten or more. This chain links TRBV5-6 with TRBJ2-1, with 9 nucleotides matching TRBD2. The CDR3 consists of 16 residues. Trimming at V came to 2 bases and at J to 0 bases, leaving 3 bases not matched to a gene. The germline gives CDR1 SGHDT, CDR2 YYEEEE. CDR3 DNA: TGTGCCAGCAGCTTAGATAGCGGGAGCTCCTACAATGAGCAGTTCTTC. This codes for CASSLDSGSSYNEQFF.

About this clonotype: Possible read error: a much larger clone is one base away. The genes are TRBV19 and TRBJ2-1, with TRBD1 matching 10 bases. The germline V gene has CDR1 LNHDA and CDR2 SQIVND (reference sequence). This CDR3 comprises 17 residues. The CDR3 region has the DNA TGTGCCAGTAGTATTCCCAACCGGGACAGGGGTATCAATGAGCAGTCCTTC. It encodes CASSIPNRDRGINEQSF.

This clonotype was found many times. With a much larger clone just one base away, this may be a read error. The gene calls are TRBV6-1 and TRBJ2-7; maybe TRBD2 (5 bases). CDR1 and CDR2 from the germline V gene are MNHNS and SASEGT. The CDR3 runs to 16 residues. The CDR3 DNA reads as TGTGCCAGCAGTCAAGCGCATCAAGAGCCGGGGTACGAGCAGTACTTC. Translating it yields CASSQAHQEPGYEQYF.

The sample holds many counts of this clonotype. This chain connects TRBV11-3 to TRBJ2-3; D may be TRBD1 or TRBD2 (5 bases each). The V gene lost 3 bases and the J gene lost 6 bases, with 19 bases spanning the gap. The CDR3 loop spans 16 amino acids. Germline V gives CDR1 SGHNT, CDR2 YENEEA. Here the CDR3 reads CASSFAGTAISDTQYF. The DNA of the CDR3 is TGTGCCAGCAGCTTTGCCGGGACCGCGATATCTGATACGCAGTATTTT.

As to this clonotype: One junction end does not reproduce the germline sequence, and a read error may be involved. The chain has TRBV20-1 and TRBJ2-5; D is undetermined. The CDR3 is 12 residues long. CDR1 is DFQATT, CDR2 SNEGSKA, per germline (reference sequence). The CDR3 spells CSADGPPATPYF. The CDR3 bases are TGCAGCGCTGATGGGCCCCCGGCGACCCCGTACTTC.

The chain joins TRBV6-2 or TRBV6-3 to TRBJ1-2; tentatively, D is TRBD1 (5 bases). The germline V gene has CDR1 MNHEY and CDR2 SVGEGT. The CDR3 is 13 amino acids. V was clipped by 6 bases and J by 8 bases, with 16 bases between them. CDR3: CASSLSGANGYTF. The CDR3 nucleotides read TGTGCCAGCAGCCTTAGCGGGGCGAACGGCTACACCTTC.

This clonotype was picked up many times. This chain links TRBV11-2 with TRBJ2-7, with D possibly being TRBD1 (5 bases). Germline-derived CDR1 and CDR2 are SGHAT and FQNNGV. The ends were cut back, 7 bases at V and 0 bases at J, with 10 bases in the middle. This CDR3 has 13 amino acids. CDR3 DNA: TGTGCCAGCAACCCCACAGGCTCCTACGAGCAGTACTTC. Amino acids: CASNPTGSYEQYF.

This clonotype was detected once. The J gene is TRBJ2-3, the V gene TRBV2; TRBD2 matches at 9 bases. CDR1 SNHLY and CDR2 FYNNEI come from the germline V gene. The CDR3 has 15 residues. With V trimmed by 8 bases and J by 11 bases, 17 bases remained unmatched. The DNA of the CDR3 is TGTGCCAGCTGCGCTAGCGGGACCGACCACAATGAGCAGTATTTT. This encodes CASCASGTDHNEQYF.

Turning to this clonotype: This may stem from a read error, because a much larger clone lies one nucleotide away. The chain couples TRBV20-1 to TRBJ2-5, with D unclear. V was clipped by 7 bases and J by 4 bases, with 22 bases between them. The CDR3 runs to 15 residues. Germline CDR1 DFQATT, CDR2 SNEGSKA (reference sequence). The CDR3 DNA is TGCAGTGGACGAGCATTTGGGGAATCCCCAGAGACCCAGTACTTC. It translates to CSGRAFGESPETQYF.

This clonotype came up many times. A junction boundary mismatches the germline segment, possibly from a read error. V is TRBV24-1 and J is TRBJ2-1; tentatively, D is TRBD1 (5 bases). The CDR3 totals 12 residues. Germline CDR1 reads KGHDR; CDR2 reads SFDVKD. The CDR3 DNA sequence: TGTGCCACTAGGGGCTCCTACGATGAGCAGTTCTTC. This encodes CATRGSYDEQFF.

In its sample, this clonotype was seen a few times. Germline and junction disagree at one end, which may indicate a read error. The V and J genes are TRBV6-6 and TRBJ2-1, with D tentatively TRBD2 (6 bases). In germline, CDR1 is MNHNY, CDR2 SVGAGI (reference sequence). This CDR3 has 18 amino acids. The CDR3 region has the DNA TGTGCCAGCAGTCACTCGGGTTTAAGGGGAGGACTGACTAATGAGCAGTTCTTC. Translation gives CASSHSGLRGGLTNEQFF.

This clonotype has ten or more counts. This sequence joins TRBV11-3 and TRBJ1-2; the D gene is possibly TRBD1 (6 bases). Trimming took off 0 bases at V and 4 bases at J, with 12 bases between the two ends. Germline loops: CDR1 SGHNT, CDR2 YENEEA. The CDR3 runs to 15 residues. CDR3 protein: CASSLDWAGAYGYTF. CDR3 DNA: TGTGCCAGCAGCTTAGATTGGGCAGGGGCCTATGGCTACACCTTC.

Ten or more counts support this clonotype. This CDR3 is CASSVAGSNTGELFF. For the CDR3, the DNA is TGTGCCAGCAGCGTAGCGGGGTCGAACACCGGGGAGCTGTTTTTT. The genes are TRBV9 and TRBJ2-2; TRBD2 is a possible D gene (5 bases). The V gene's germline CDR1 is SGDLS and CDR2 YYNGEE. This CDR3 comprises 15 residues. V was pared by 0 bases and J by 0 bases, with 6 bases between.

This clonotype was observed a handful of times. Being one base from a much bigger clone, this may be a read error. V and J are TRBV30 and TRBJ2-7; D ambiguous. CDR1 and CDR2 from the germline V gene are GTSNPN and SVGIG (reference sequence). Trimming removed 2 bases from V and 2 bases from J, with 7 bases in between. The CDR3 is 12 residues long. Here the CDR3 reads CAWSRRAYEQYF. The CDR3, as DNA: TGTGCCTGGAGTCGGAGAGCCTACGAGCAGTACTTC.

Ten or more counts support this clonotype. Germline and junction disagree at one end, which may indicate a read error. The chain employs TRBV7-2 and TRBJ1-3; D may be TRBD1 (6 bases). Germline V CDR1 and CDR2: SGHTA, FQGNSA. This CDR3 has 17 amino acids. CDR3 protein: CASSLGAGQTSGNPIYF. The CDR3 DNA reads TGTGCCAGCAGCTTGGGGGCAGGTCAAACTTCTGGAAACCCCATATATTTT. The whole variable domain, filled in from reference TRBV7-2 and TRBJ1-3, reads GAGVSQSPSNKVTEKGKDVELRCDPISGHTALYWYRQSLGQGLEFLIYFQGNSAPDKSGLPSDRFSAERTGGSVSTLTIQRTQQEDSAVYLCASSLGAGQTSGNPIYFGEGSWLTVV.

This clonotype has at least ten counts. The chain couples TRBV29-1 to TRBJ2-1, with 10 bases identical to TRBD2. CDR3 length: 18 residues. The V gene's germline CDR1 is SQVTM and CDR2 ANQGSEA. Germline trimming cut 7 bases from V and 10 bases from J; bases unmatched to any gene: 25. CDR3 sequence (DNA): TGCAGCGGTGAGCGCGGGCGGTATTCTAGCGGGGGCCCCGGGGAGCAGTTCTTC. It encodes CSGERGRYSSGGPGEQFF.

V gene TRBV6-1 combines with J gene TRBJ2-2; the D gene could be TRBD1 or TRBD2 (5 bases each). The CDR3 length is 15 residues. V lost 5 bases and J 2 bases, leaving 12 bases between the germline ends. CDR1 and CDR2 (germline): MNHNS, SASEGT. The CDR3 sequence: CASSRLRGNTGELFF. The CDR3 DNA is TGTGCCAGCAGTCGTCTGAGGGGCAACACCGGGGAGCTGTTTTTT.

This clonotype was counted ten times or more. The gene calls are TRBV7-8 and TRBJ1-2, with D maybe TRBD1 (6 bases). The germline V gene encodes CDR1 SGHVS and CDR2 FQNEAQ. CDR3 length equals 14 residues. V lost 3 bases to trimming and J lost 7 bases, with 15 bases between them. The CDR3: CASSLEAGAGGYTF. In DNA form, the CDR3 reads TGTGCCAGCAGCTTGGAGGCGGGGGCAGGTGGCTACACCTTC.

In this sample, this clonotype turned up many times. The chain carries TRBV29-1 and TRBJ1-2, with a tentative D call TRBD1 (5 bases). The CDR3 totals 9 residues. Germline V lookup: CDR1 SQVTM, CDR2 ANQGSEA. The CDR3 loop is CKPGGGYTF. The CDR3 DNA reads as TGCAAGCCCGGGGGTGGCTACACCTTC.

The chain couples TRBV10-1 to TRBJ2-1, with 9 bases matching TRBD2. CDR1 and CDR2 from the germline V gene are WNHNN and SYGVQD (reference sequence). After removal of 6 bases from V and 6 bases from J, the junction contained 12 bases not matched to a gene. The CDR3 is 16 residues long. CDR3 sequence reads: CASSLSGAGGGNEQFF. CDR3 DNA: TGCGCCAGCAGCTTGTCAGGAGCGGGAGGTGGCAATGAGCAGTTCTTC.

This clonotype was seen many times. The V and J genes are TRBV5-1 and TRBJ2-1, with TRBD2 identical over 11 bases. The CDR3 runs to 19 residues. CDR1 SGHRS and CDR2 YFSETQ come from the germline V gene. The V and J ends lost 5 bases and 5 bases, in that order; junction bases with no gene match: 18. The chain's CDR3 is CASRRASTSGRRFHNEQFF. In DNA, the CDR3 is TGCGCCAGCAGGCGCGCCAGTACTAGCGGGAGAAGGTTTCACAATGAGCAGTTCTTC.

Ten or more counts support this clonotype. A read error is possible here, since a much larger clone lies one base away. J is TRBJ2-5 and V is TRBV9; D is unresolved. Germline values: CDR1 SGDLS, CDR2 YYNGEE. CDR3 size: 15 residues. CDR3: CASSVGGLGQETPYF. CDR3 coding DNA: TGTGCCAGCAGCGTAGGAGGTCTAGGCCAAGAGACCCCGTACTTC.

The table lists this clonotype with many counts. The CDR3 nucleotides are TGCAGCACGAGAGAGGCAGGGGCCACCTACAATGAGCAGTTCTTC. Translating it yields CSTREAGATYNEQFF. The J gene is TRBJ2-1, the V gene TRBV20-1; the D gene is possibly TRBD1 (6 bases). From germline, CDR1 is DFQATT and CDR2 SNEGSKA (reference sequence). The CDR3 runs 15 residues.